These T cell receptor beta chains were read from a single sample in a study of blood T cell repertoires in COVID-19. Data came from immunoSEQ multiplex PCR; TCRdb stores just in-frame clones and leaves some out. The sample yields more than 300,000 clones, 85% to 95% seen once. Sequenced input: PBMCs or T cells enriched from blood (not recorded which). Receptor source: a woman in her twenties or thirties who had been exposed to COVID-19. The CDR3 runs from the conserved cysteine through the conserved F or W. Each record gives: V gene, clone size, D gene, J gene, CDR3 protein, CDR3 DNA. A D gene is named only where the DNA matches it firmly. Clone size appears in some rows only: once, few, many, or a class for an expanded clone.

v_call: TRBV10-3; clone_size: once; d_call: -; j_call: TRBJ1-5; cdr3_aa: CAISEPGHYNQPQHF; cdr3_nt: TGTGCCATCAGTGAGCCGGGACATTACAATCAGCCCCAGCATTTT
v_call: TRBV2; clone_size: few; d_call: -; j_call: TRBJ1-1; cdr3_aa: CASSAREYEKAFF; cdr3_nt: TGTGCCAGCAGTGCGAGGGAATATGAGAAAGCTTTCTTT
v_call: TRBV3-1/TRBV3-2; clone_size: -; d_call: -; j_call: TRBJ2-3; cdr3_aa: CASSPHRGGRTDTQYF; cdr3_nt: TGTGCCAGCAGCCCCCACAGGGGGGGGCGCACAGATACGCAGTATTTT
v_call: TRBV21-1; clone_size: once; d_call: -; j_call: TRBJ2-4; cdr3_aa: CASSKRLQPSKNIQYF; cdr3_nt: TGTGCCAGCAGCAAAAGGCTACAGCCCTCCAAAAACATTCAGTACTTC
v_call: TRBV7-2; clone_size: -; d_call: TRBD1; j_call: TRBJ1-2; cdr3_aa: CASSPDRGYGYTF; cdr3_nt: TGTGCCAGCAGCCCCGACAGGGGGTATGGCTACACCTTC
v_call: TRBV7-3; clone_size: -; d_call: TRBD2; j_call: TRBJ2-1; cdr3_aa: CASSFTSGGINEQFF; cdr3_nt: TGTGCCAGCAGCTTTACTAGCGGGGGGATCAATGAGCAGTTCTTC
v_call: TRBV5-5; clone_size: once; d_call: -; j_call: TRBJ1-2; cdr3_aa: CASSLRLGGYTF; cdr3_nt: TGTGCCAGCAGCTTACGTCTCGGTGGCTACACCTTC
v_call: TRBV5-1; clone_size: -; d_call: TRBD1; j_call: TRBJ1-5; cdr3_aa: CASSLESGGNQPQHF; cdr3_nt: TGCGCCAGCAGCTTGGAGTCAGGGGGTAATCAGCCCCAGCATTTT
v_call: TRBV12-5; clone_size: -; d_call: -; j_call: TRBJ2-5; cdr3_aa: CASGLVLGTETQYF; cdr3_nt: TGTGCTAGTGGTTTGGTACTTGGTACCGAGACCCAGTACTTC
v_call: TRBV4-1; clone_size: once; d_call: -; j_call: TRBJ2-4; cdr3_aa: CASSQDPGQLLAKNIQYF; cdr3_nt: TGCGCCAGCAGCCAAGATCCGGGACAACTCTTGGCCAAAAACATTCAGTACTTC
v_call: TRBV28; clone_size: -; d_call: -; j_call: TRBJ2-7; cdr3_aa: CASSFQGEASEQYF; cdr3_nt: TGTGCCAGCAGTTTCCAAGGGGAAGCGAGCGAGCAGTACTTC
v_call: TRBV3-1/TRBV3-2; clone_size: -; d_call: -; j_call: TRBJ2-6; cdr3_aa: CASSQDYPPGANVLTF; cdr3_nt: TGTGCCAGCAGCCAAGATTATCCTCCTGGGGCCAACGTCCTGACTTTC
v_call: TRBV9; clone_size: few; d_call: -; j_call: TRBJ1-2; cdr3_aa: CASSVGFATVGYTF; cdr3_nt: TGTGCCAGCAGCGTAGGTTTCGCTACAGTCGGCTACACCTTC
v_call: TRBV5-1; clone_size: -; d_call: TRBD1; j_call: TRBJ2-7; cdr3_aa: CASSAGRGPSGYEQYF; cdr3_nt: TGCGCCAGCAGCGCCGGCAGGGGGCCGAGTGGCTACGAGCAGTACTTC
v_call: TRBV7-8; clone_size: -; d_call: -; j_call: TRBJ1-1; cdr3_aa: CASRSGQSMNTEAFF; cdr3_nt: TGTGCCAGCAGGTCAGGACAGTCCATGAACACTGAAGCTTTCTTT
v_call: TRBV11-1; clone_size: once; d_call: -; j_call: TRBJ1-1; cdr3_aa: CASTSTLGRGNTEAFF; cdr3_nt: TGTGCCAGCACCTCGACTCTAGGGAGAGGCAACACTGAAGCTTTCTTT
v_call: TRBV5-4; clone_size: -; d_call: -; j_call: TRBJ1-1; cdr3_aa: CASSFVGSQNTEAFF; cdr3_nt: TGTGCCAGCAGCTTTGTTGGGAGCCAGAACACTGAAGCTTTCTTT
v_call: TRBV30; clone_size: -; d_call: -; j_call: TRBJ2-3; cdr3_aa: CAWSVQEGQGSDTQYF; cdr3_nt: TGTGCCTGGAGTGTACAAGAGGGGCAGGGGTCAGATACGCAGTATTTT
v_call: TRBV11-2; clone_size: -; d_call: -; j_call: TRBJ2-3; cdr3_aa: CASSGRGGTDTQYF; cdr3_nt: TGTGCCAGCAGCGGGAGGGGGGGGACAGATACGCAGTATTTT
v_call: TRBV11-3; clone_size: -; d_call: TRBD1; j_call: TRBJ2-3; cdr3_aa: CASSLGRGQGTDTQYF; cdr3_nt: TGTGCCAGCAGCTTGGGACGGGGACAGGGTACAGATACGCAGTATTTT
v_call: TRBV7-8; clone_size: once; d_call: TRBD1; j_call: TRBJ2-2; cdr3_aa: CASSPRTGNTGELFF; cdr3_nt: TGTGCCAGCAGCCCGAGGACAGGGAACACCGGGGAGCTGTTTTTT
v_call: TRBV7-9; clone_size: -; d_call: TRBD2; j_call: TRBJ2-5; cdr3_aa: CASSLPSGGDKETQYF; cdr3_nt: TGTGCCAGCAGCTTACCGAGCGGGGGGGATAAAGAGACCCAGTACTTC
v_call: TRBV6-5; clone_size: -; d_call: -; j_call: TRBJ2-5; cdr3_aa: CASSYTGQETQYF; cdr3_nt: TGTGCCAGCAGTTACACGGGGCAAGAGACCCAGTACTTC
v_call: TRBV3-1/TRBV3-2; clone_size: -; d_call: -; j_call: TRBJ1-1; cdr3_aa: CASSQVLTGRTEAFF; cdr3_nt: TGTGCCAGCAGCCAAGTATTGACGGGGAGGACTGAAGCTTTCTTT
v_call: TRBV10-3; clone_size: -; d_call: -; j_call: TRBJ1-1; cdr3_aa: CAISGGGGDTEAFF; cdr3_nt: TGTGCCATCAGTGGGGGGGGAGGGGACACTGAAGCTTTCTTT
v_call: TRBV15; clone_size: -; d_call: -; j_call: TRBJ1-6; cdr3_aa: CATSPDGQVNSPLHF; cdr3_nt: TGTGCCACCAGCCCAGATGGGCAGGTAAATTCACCCCTCCACTTT
v_call: TRBV11-3; clone_size: -; d_call: TRBD2; j_call: TRBJ2-5; cdr3_aa: CASSLGRGGFQETQYF; cdr3_nt: TGTGCCAGCAGCTTAGGGCGGGGGGGTTTCCAAGAGACCCAGTACTTC
v_call: TRBV5-4; clone_size: -; d_call: TRBD2; j_call: TRBJ2-2; cdr3_aa: CASSLASRGGGELFF; cdr3_nt: TGTGCCAGCAGCTTGGCCTCGCGGGGGGGCGGGGAGCTGTTTTTT
v_call: TRBV19; clone_size: -; d_call: -; j_call: TRBJ2-7; cdr3_aa: CASSPQVSYEQYF; cdr3_nt: TGTGCCAGTAGTCCACAGGTTTCCTACGAGCAGTACTTC